The 8 T cell receptor beta chains given below trace back to one sample, sequenced in a study of T cell repertoires in cytomegalovirus infection. A single record per CDR3 protein comes from TCRdb applying MiXCR to the reads. The sample yields almost 550,000 distinct CDR3 sequences, approximately 16% seen once. Sequenced: CD8+ T cells from PBMCs. The receptors stem from a human donor in good health (CMV status not recorded). Some clones in this sample may be carry-over from other donors' samples.

At least ten counts were recorded for this clonotype. This chain's CDR3 is CASSQEQAGQHTGELFF. Written as DNA, the CDR3 is TGCGCCAGCAGCCAAGAACAAGCGGGACAGCACACCGGGGAGCTGTTTTTT. V gene TRBV4-1 combines with J gene TRBJ2-2, with D perhaps TRBD1 or TRBD2 (7 bases each). The V gene's germline CDR1 is MGHRA and CDR2 YSYEKL. This CDR3 is built from 17 residues. V was pared by 0 bases and J by 3 bases, with 14 bases between.

This clonotype was counted many times. The rearrangement uses TRBV7-6 and TRBJ2-1; 7 nucleotides align to TRBD2. Unmatched junction bases numbered 9, after V lost 5 bases and J lost 2 bases. From germline, CDR1 is SGHVS and CDR2 FNYEAQ. CDR3 length: 16 residues. CDR3 coding DNA: TGTGCCAGCAGCCCGAAGAAGAGCGGGACCTACAATGAGCAGTTCTTC. Protein product: CASSPKKSGTYNEQFF.

This clonotype was detected a few times. This chain uses TRBV20-1 with TRBJ2-6; the D is unclear. Germline loops: CDR1 DFQATT, CDR2 SNEGSKA (reference sequence). Trimming took 1 base from V and 0 from J, leaving 1 base between them. The CDR3 loop spans 13 amino acids. CDR3 sequence reads: CSARGSGANVLTF. The CDR3 coding sequence is TGCAGTGCTAGAGGCTCTGGGGCCAACGTCCTGACTTTC.

The table lists this clonotype with many counts. The chain carries TRBV24-1 and TRBJ1-6, with D uncertain. The CDR3 is 20 amino acids. V was cut by 7 bases and J by 0 bases, with 24 bases left in between. CDR1 is KGHDR, CDR2 SFDVKD, per germline. DNA of the CDR3: TGTGCCACCAGGATTAACATCTTTTATTCGAAAAGCTCCTATAATTCACCCCTCCACTTT. Translation: CATRINIFYSKSSYNSPLHF.

This clonotype was seen repeatedly, ten times or more. This chain connects TRBV5-4 to TRBJ2-3; 11 bases fit TRBD1. Germline V gene data show CDR1 as SGHNT and CDR2 as YYREEE (reference sequence). Trimming removed 3 bases from V and 2 bases from J; junction bases left unmatched: 5. CDR3 length: 16 residues. CDR3 in amino acids: CASSSRDRGSTDTQYF. CDR3 sequence (DNA): TGTGCCAGCAGCTCCCGGGACAGGGGGTCCACAGATACGCAGTATTTT.

This clonotype was counted between two and nine times. The J gene is TRBJ2-3, the V gene TRBV30; D might be TRBD2 (6 bases). V was cut by 3 bases and J by 0 bases, with 13 bases left in between. The CDR3 is 15 residues long. Germline V gene sequence: CDR1 GTSNPN, CDR2 SVGIG (reference sequence). CDR3 DNA sequence: TGTGCCTGGAGGGTCTTAGCGGATAGCACAGATACGCAGTATTTT. Amino acids: CAWRVLADSTDTQYF.

The chain carries TRBV7-3 and TRBJ1-4; TRBD1 agrees at 7 bases. Trimming removed 5 bases from V and 6 bases from J; junction bases left unmatched: 9. Per germline, CDR1 SGHTA and CDR2 FQGTGA. The length of the CDR3 is 15 residues. The CDR3 is CASSPTGRADEKLFF. The CDR3, as DNA: TGTGCCAGCAGCCCGACAGGGAGGGCTGATGAAAAACTGTTTTTT.

This clonotype was found a few times. The chain couples TRBV20-1 to TRBJ2-1, with 7 positions matching TRBD2. Per germline, CDR1 DFQATT and CDR2 SNEGSKA (reference sequence). CDR3 length: 15 amino acids. V trimming: 0 bases; J trimming: 5 bases; junction bases outside the gene matches: 7. CDR3 sequence (DNA): TGCAGTGCTAGAGACTACAGCGGGGTTAACAATGAGCAGTTCTTC. This translates into CSARDYSGVNNEQFF.